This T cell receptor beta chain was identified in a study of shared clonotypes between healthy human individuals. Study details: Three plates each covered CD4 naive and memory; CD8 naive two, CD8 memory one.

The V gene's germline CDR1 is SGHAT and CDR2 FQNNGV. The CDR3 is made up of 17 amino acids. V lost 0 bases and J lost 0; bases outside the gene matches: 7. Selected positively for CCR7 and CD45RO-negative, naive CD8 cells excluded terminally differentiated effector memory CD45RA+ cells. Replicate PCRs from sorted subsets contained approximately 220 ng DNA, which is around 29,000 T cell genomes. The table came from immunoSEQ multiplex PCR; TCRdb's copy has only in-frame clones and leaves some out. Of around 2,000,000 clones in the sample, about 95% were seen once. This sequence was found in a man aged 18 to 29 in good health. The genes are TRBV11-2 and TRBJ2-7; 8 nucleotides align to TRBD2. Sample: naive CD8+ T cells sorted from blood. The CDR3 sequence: CASSLDIWREVSYEQYF. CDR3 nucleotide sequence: TGTGCCAGCAGCTTAGATATTTGGCGGGAGGTCTCCTACGAGCAGTACTTC.